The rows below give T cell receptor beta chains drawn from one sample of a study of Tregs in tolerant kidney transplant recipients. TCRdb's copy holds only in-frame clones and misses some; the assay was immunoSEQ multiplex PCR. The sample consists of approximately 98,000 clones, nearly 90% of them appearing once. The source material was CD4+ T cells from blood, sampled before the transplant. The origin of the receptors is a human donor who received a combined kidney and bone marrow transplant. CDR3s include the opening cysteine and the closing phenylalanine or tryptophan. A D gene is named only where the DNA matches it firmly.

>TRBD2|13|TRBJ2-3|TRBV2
CAIPSGGRDTQYF
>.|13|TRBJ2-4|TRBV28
CASYPAGYGIQYF
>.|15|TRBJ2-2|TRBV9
CASSAQGWHTGELFF
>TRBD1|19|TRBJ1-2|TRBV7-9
CASNIYLTPGTGNDYGYTF
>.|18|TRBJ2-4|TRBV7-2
CASSSLYPSPGAKNIQYF
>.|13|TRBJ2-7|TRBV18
CASSPPAGDEQYF
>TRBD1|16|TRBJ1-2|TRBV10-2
CASNKGDREGWRGYTF
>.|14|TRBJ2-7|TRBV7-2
CASSLRQQYYEQYF
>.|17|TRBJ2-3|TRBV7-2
CASSTPYNGERTDTQYF
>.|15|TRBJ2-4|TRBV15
CATSSSQLAKNIQYF
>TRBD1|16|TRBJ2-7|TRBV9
CASSVGSSGGAYEQYF
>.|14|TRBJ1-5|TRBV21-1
CASLTGPGDQPQHF
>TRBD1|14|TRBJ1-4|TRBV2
CASSRTGRNEKLFF
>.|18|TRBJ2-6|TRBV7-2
CASSLVGTSNSGANVLTF
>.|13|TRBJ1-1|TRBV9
CASSVDINTEAFF
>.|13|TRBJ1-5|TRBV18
CASSLPGNQPQHF
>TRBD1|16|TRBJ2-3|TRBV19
CASTPGDRGRLDTQYF